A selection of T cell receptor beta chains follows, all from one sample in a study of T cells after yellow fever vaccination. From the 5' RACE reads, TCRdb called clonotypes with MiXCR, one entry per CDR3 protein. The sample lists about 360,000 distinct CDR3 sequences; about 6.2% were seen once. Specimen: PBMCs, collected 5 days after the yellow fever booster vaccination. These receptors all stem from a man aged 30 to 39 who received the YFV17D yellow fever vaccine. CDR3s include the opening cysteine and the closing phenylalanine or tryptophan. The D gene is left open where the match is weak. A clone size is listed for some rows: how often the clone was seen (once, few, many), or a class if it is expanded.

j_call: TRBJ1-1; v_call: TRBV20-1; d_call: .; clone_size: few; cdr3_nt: TGCAGTGCTCCAGAAGGGAGAGGAATCACTGAAGCTTTCTTT; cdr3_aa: CSAPEGRGITEAFF
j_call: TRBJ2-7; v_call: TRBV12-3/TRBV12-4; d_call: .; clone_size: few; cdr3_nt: TGTGCCAGCAGCCAGACCGTTACCTACGAGCAGTACTTC; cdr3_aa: CASSQTVTYEQYF
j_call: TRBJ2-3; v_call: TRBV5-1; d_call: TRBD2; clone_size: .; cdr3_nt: TGCGCCAGCAGCTCAACTAGCGGGACTAGCACAGATACGCAGTATTTT; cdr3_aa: CASSSTSGTSTDTQYF
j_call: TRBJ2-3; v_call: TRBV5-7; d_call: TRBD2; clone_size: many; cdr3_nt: TGTGCCAGCAGCTTGGGGTCGGGGCCTGGACTAGCGGGGATCGATACGCAGTATTTT; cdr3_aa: CASSLGSGPGLAGIDTQYF
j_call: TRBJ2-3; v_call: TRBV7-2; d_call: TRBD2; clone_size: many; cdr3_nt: TGTGCCAGCAGCCCCGGACTAGCGGGAGGAGATACGCAGTATTTT; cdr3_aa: CASSPGLAGGDTQYF
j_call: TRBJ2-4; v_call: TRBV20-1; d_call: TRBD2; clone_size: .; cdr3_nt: TGCAGTGCTGCCGGGACTACAAACATTCAGTACTTC; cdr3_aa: CSAAGTTNIQYF
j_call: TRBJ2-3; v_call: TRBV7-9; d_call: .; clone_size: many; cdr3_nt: TGTGCCAGCAGCTTGGGACCCGCCAGAGATACAGATACGCAGTATTTT; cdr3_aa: CASSLGPARDTDTQYF
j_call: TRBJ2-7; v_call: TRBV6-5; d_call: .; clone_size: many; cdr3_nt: TGTGCCAGCAGTTACTCTGGGAACATTGTCTCCTACGAGCAGTACTTC; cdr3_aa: CASSYSGNIVSYEQYF
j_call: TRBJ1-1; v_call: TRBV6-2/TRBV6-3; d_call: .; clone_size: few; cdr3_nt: TGTGCCAGCAGAGCATGGGACACTGAAGCTTTCTTT; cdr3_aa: CASRAWDTEAFF
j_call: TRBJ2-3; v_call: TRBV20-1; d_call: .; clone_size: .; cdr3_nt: TGCAGTGCGCCCCCGGCAAGTGGCGGGACCGGCCCCACAGATACGCAGTATTTT; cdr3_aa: CSAPPASGGTGPTDTQYF
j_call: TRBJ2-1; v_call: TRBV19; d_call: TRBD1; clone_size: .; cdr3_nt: TGTGCCAGTAGTATAGGACAGGGGGCGGGTGAGCAGTTCTTC; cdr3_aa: CASSIGQGAGEQFF
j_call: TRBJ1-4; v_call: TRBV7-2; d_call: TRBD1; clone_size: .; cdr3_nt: TGTGCCAGCAGCCGGACAGGGATCGTCGAAAAACTGTTTTTT; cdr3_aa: CASSRTGIVEKLFF
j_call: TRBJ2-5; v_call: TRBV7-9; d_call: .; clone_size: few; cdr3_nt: TGTGCCAGCAGCTTTTGGGTCGGAATCCAAGAGACCCAGTACTTC; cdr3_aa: CASSFWVGIQETQYF
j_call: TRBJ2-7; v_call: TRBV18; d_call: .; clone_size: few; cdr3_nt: TGTGCCAGCTCACCAACCGGGGGCAATTACGAGCAGTACTTC; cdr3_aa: CASSPTGGNYEQYF
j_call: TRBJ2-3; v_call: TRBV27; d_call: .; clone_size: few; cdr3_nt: TGTGCCAGCAGTTTATCCTTACGGAGCCGCACAGATACGCAGTATTTT; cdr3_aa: CASSLSLRSRTDTQYF
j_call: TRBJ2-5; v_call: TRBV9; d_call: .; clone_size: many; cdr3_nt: TGTGCCAGCAGCACAGGACCGGAGGGGCAAGAGACCCAGTACTTC; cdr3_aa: CASSTGPEGQETQYF
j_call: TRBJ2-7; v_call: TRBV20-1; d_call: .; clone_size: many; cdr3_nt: TGCAGTGCTAGGGACATCTACGAGCAGTACTTC; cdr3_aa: CSARDIYEQYF
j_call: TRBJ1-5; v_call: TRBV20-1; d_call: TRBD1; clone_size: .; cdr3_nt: TGCAGTGCAGAGACAGGGATGCAGCCCCAGCATTTT; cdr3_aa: CSAETGMQPQHF
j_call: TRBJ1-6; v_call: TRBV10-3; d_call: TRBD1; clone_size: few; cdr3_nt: TGTGCCATCAGTGAGTCGCAGGGGGCGAGCTCCTATAATTCACCCCTCCACTTT; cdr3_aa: CAISESQGASSYNSPLHF
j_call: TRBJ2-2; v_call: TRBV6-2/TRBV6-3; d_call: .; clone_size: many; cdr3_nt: TGTGCCAGCAGTTACCAGGCCGGGGAGCTGTTTTTT; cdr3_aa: CASSYQAGELFF
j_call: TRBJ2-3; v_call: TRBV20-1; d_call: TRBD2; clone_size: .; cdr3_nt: TGCAGTGCTAGAGATTACGCGGGAGTAGGTACAGATACGGAGTATTTT; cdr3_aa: CSARDYAGVGTDTEYF
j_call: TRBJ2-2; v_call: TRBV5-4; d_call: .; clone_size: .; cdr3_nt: TGTGCCAGCAGCCGTCGTGGAGGGGGCAACACCGGGGAGCTGTTTTTT; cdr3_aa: CASSRRGGGNTGELFF